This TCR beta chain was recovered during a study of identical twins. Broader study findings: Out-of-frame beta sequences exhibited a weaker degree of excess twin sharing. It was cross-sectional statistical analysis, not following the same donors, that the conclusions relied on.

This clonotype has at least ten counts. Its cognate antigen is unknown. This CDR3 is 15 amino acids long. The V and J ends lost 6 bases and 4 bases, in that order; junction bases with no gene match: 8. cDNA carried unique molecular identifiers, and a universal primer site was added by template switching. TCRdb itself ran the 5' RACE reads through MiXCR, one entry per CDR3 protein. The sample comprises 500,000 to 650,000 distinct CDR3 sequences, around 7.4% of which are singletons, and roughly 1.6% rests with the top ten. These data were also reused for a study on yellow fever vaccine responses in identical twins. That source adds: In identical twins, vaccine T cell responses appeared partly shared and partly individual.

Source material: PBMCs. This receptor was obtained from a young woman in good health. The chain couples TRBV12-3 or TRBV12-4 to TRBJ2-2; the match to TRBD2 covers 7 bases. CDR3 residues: CASSPTSAPTGELFF. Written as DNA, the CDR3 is TGTGCCAGCAGCCCTACTAGCGCACCCACCGGGGAGCTGTTTTTT.